Below, 3 T cell receptor beta chains from the same sample are listed, as sequenced in a study of shared clonotypes between healthy human individuals. Generated by immunoSEQ multiplex PCR, the TCRdb table keeps only in-frame clones and is missing some. The table shows over a million clones, with approximately 72% occurring only once. Sequenced input: memory CD4+ T cells sorted from blood. Documented subset: CD45RA-negative fraction. Receptors were obtained from a man younger than 35 in good health.

V is TRBV5-6 and J is TRBJ2-3, with 10 bases lining up with TRBD2. The trim removed 0 bases at V and 2 bases at J, leaving 3 bases unmatched. The CDR3 consists of 16 residues. Germline V gene lookup returns CDR1 SGHDT and CDR2 YYEEEE. CDR3 region: CASSLVLAGATDTQYF. The DNA for the CDR3 is TGTGCCAGCAGCTTGGTCCTAGCGGGGGCCACAGATACGCAGTATTTT. Full variable domain (rest looked up from reference TRBV5-6 and TRBJ2-3): DAGVTQSPTHLIKTRGQQVTLRCSPKSGHDTVSWYQQALGQGPQFIFQYYEEEERQRGNFPDRFSGHQFPNYSSELNVNALLLGDSALYLCASSLVLAGATDTQYFGPGTRLTVL.

V is TRBV6-1 and J is TRBJ1-2; unclear D gene. CDR3 length: 13 residues. Trimming took 7 bases from V and 2 from J, leaving 11 bases between them. From germline, CDR1 is MNHNS and CDR2 SASEGT. CDR3 bases: TGTGCCAGCAAGGAAGGACCAAACTATGGCTACACCTTC. Residues: CASKEGPNYGYTF.

V is TRBV11-2 and J is TRBJ2-3; maybe TRBD2 (5 bases). V lost 2 bases, J lost 0 bases, and 18 bases lay in between. Germline V gene sequence: CDR1 SGHAT, CDR2 FQNNGV. There are 18 residues in the CDR3. The CDR3 DNA follows: TGTGCCAGCAGCTTACGCCCTCATAGCAGACTAAGCACAGATACGCAGTATTTT. It specifies CASSLRPHSRLSTDTQYF.